This T cell receptor (beta chain) was identified in a study of response to subunit inactivated influenza vaccine. TCRdb reprocessed the RT-PCR reads with MiXCR, giving one entry per CDR3 protein. The sample has around 160,000 distinct CDR3 sequences, about a tenth seen once; the top ten hold around 12%. Study-wide points: Authors suggested that a seasonal influenza vaccination recruits few new T cells each time.

At least ten counts were recorded for this clonotype. Antigen unknown. The V gene end was trimmed by 6 bases and the J gene end by 4 bases; junction bases not matched to a gene: 8. Per the germline V gene, CDR1 is ENHRY and CDR2 is SYGVKD. The CDR3 has 15 amino acids. The clonotype comes from a man aged 50 to 60 who received an inactivated influenza vaccine. The sample in question was non-naive T cells sorted from PBMCs, obtained 40 to 50 days after vaccination. The chain employs TRBV10-3 and TRBJ2-3; 9 positions match TRBD2. The CDR3 DNA reads TGTGCCATCAGCTTCGTTGCTAGCGGGGCAGATACGCAGTATTTT. It encodes CAISFVASGADTQYF.